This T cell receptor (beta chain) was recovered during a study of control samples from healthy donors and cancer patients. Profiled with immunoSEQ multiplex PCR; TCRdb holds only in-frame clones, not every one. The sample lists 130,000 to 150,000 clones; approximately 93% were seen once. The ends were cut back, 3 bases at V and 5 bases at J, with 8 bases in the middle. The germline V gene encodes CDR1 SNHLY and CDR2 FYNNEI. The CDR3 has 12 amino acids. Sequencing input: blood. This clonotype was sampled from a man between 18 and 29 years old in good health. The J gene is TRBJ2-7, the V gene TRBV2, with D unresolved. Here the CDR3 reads CASSEAADEQYF. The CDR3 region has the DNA TGTGCCAGCAGTGAGGCAGCCGACGAGCAGTACTTC.